This TCR beta chain was profiled in a study of blood T cells in healthy people across ages. Study-level results: Because donor CMV status was unknown, expanded clonotype changes were possibly confounded. Age advanced and TCR beta diversity per million T cells fell, roughly linearly.

With regard to this clonotype: Its antigen remains unknown.

Through a sample-barcoded 5' primer and a J-beta primer mix, a second PCR was run for about 6 to 11 cycles. Each TCR beta cDNA got a 12-nucleotide random molecular identifier. MiXCR, applied by TCRdb to the 5' RACE reads, yields one record per CDR3 protein. The table records around 1,100,000 distinct CDR3 sequences, less than 45% of them present only once. At least 5.5 micrograms of total RNA were extracted per sample. CDR1 DFQATT and CDR2 SNEGSKA come from the germline V gene (reference sequence). V lost 1 base and J lost 0, with 16 bases in between. This CDR3 comprises 17 residues. The source material was blood. V usage is TRBV20-1 and J usage is TRBJ1-5; the D gene is possibly TRBD1 (5 bases). This receptor was identified in a man between 18 and 29 years old in good health. DNA for the CDR3: TGCAGTGCTAGAGGGGGGAGGGGCACGGATAGCAATCAGCCCCAGCATTTT. This encodes CSARGGRGTDSNQPQHF.